The 27 T cell receptor beta chains given below trace back to one sample, sequenced in a study of blood T cells in healthy people across ages. Through a sample-barcoded 5' primer and a J-beta primer mix, a second PCR was run for roughly 6 to 12 cycles. TCRdb redid the calling of the 5' RACE reads with MiXCR, one entry per CDR3 protein. This sample has over 700,000 distinct CDR3 sequences; 40% to 65% occur once, and the top ten carry approximately 41%. The sequenced sample consisted of blood. The origin of the receptors is a man older than 75 in good health.

This clonotype was counted a few times. V usage is TRBV20-1 and J usage is TRBJ2-4; D unresolved. This CDR3 has 15 amino acids. Deletions cut 5 bases from V and 0 bases from J, with 14 bases between. CDR1 DFQATT and CDR2 SNEGSKA come from the germline V gene (reference sequence). CDR3 sequence reads: CSAVKRLLAKNIQYF. Here the CDR3 DNA reads TGCAGTGCTGTCAAGCGCTTGTTAGCCAAAAACATTCAGTACTTC.

CDR3 in DNA: TGTGCCAGCAGTTACCAGCTGGGAGGCACAGATACGCAGTATTTT. This gives the protein CASSYQLGGTDTQYF. The V and J genes are TRBV6-5 and TRBJ2-3, with a weak D call TRBD2 (5 bases). This CDR3 is built from 15 residues. With 2 bases removed from V and 1 base from J, the gap between germline ends came to 10 bases. Germline V gene sequence: CDR1 MNHEY, CDR2 SVGAGI.

The chain joins TRBV20-1 to TRBJ2-7; D remains ambiguous. This CDR3 contains 14 residues. V lost 6 bases to trimming and J lost 5 bases, with 20 bases between them. Germline V lookup: CDR1 DFQATT, CDR2 SNEGSKA (reference sequence). CDR3 DNA: TGCAGTGCCACGACGGGCCCCCGCGCACACGAGCAGTACTTC. Amino acids: CSATTGPRAHEQYF.

The chain is built from TRBV3-1 and TRBJ2-5; D unresolved. This CDR3 comprises 15 residues. V shed 0 bases and J shed 5 bases, with 13 bases lying between them. Germline CDR1 and CDR2: LGHDT and YNNKEL (reference sequence). The CDR3 here is CASSQDLVVRETQYF. CDR3 sequence (DNA): TGTGCCAGCAGCCAAGATTTGGTGGTTCGGGAGACCCAGTACTTC.

The CDR3 region is CASSEDVYYGYTF. In DNA form, the CDR3 reads TGTGCCAGCAGTGAGGACGTCTACTATGGCTACACCTTC. This sequence joins TRBV25-1 and TRBJ1-2; no clear D gene. CDR1 and CDR2 (germline): MGHDK, SYGVNS. Trimming left V 3 bases short and J 3 bases short, with 8 bases between. The CDR3 is made up of 13 amino acids.

A few counts support this clonotype. Written as DNA, the CDR3 is TGCGCCAGCAGCTTTACAGGGGAAGAGCAGTACTTC. The encoded protein is CASSFTGEEQYF. This chain joins TRBV5-1 and TRBJ2-7; 7 bases match TRBD1. The germline CDR1 and CDR2 sequences are SGHRS and YFSETQ. V trimming: 2 bases; J trimming: 7 bases; junction bases outside the gene matches: 3. CDR3 size: 12 residues. Full variable domain (rest looked up from reference TRBV5-1 and TRBJ2-7): KAGVTQTPRYLIKTRGQQVTLSCSPISGHRSVSWYQQTPGQGLQFLFEYFSETQRNKGNFPGRFSGRQFSNSRSEMNVSTLELGDSALYLCASSFTGEEQYFGPGTRLTVT.

The chain joins TRBV21-1 to TRBJ2-5; the table's D call, TRBD2, was not checked against the DNA. TRBV21-1 constitutes a pseudogene. The CDR3 loop spans 18 amino acids. The CDR3 DNA reads TGTGCCAGCAGCCGAAAACTTAGACTAGCGGGTTACCAAGAGACCCAGTACTTC. It codes for CASSRKLRLAGYQETQYF.

The chain uses TRBV29-1 and TRBJ1-1, with D unclear. The ends were cut back, 6 bases at V and 0 bases at J, with 11 bases in the middle. Germline assignment: CDR1 SQVTM and CDR2 ANQGSEA. This CDR3 region has 13 residues. CDR3 sequence: CSVAKVLNTEAFF. The CDR3 nucleotides read TGCAGCGTGGCTAAGGTTTTGAACACTGAAGCTTTCTTT.

In DNA, the CDR3 is TGCAGCCATCGGGTGGGGGGCCTATTTTACGAGCAGTACTTC. The encoded protein is CSHRVGGLFYEQYF. The rearrangement uses TRBV29-1 and TRBJ2-5; D might be TRBD1 or TRBD2, each matching 6 bases. The tail of the sequence fits TRBJ2-7 better, so the J call may be wrong. The germline V gene has CDR1 SQVTM and CDR2 ANQGSEA. The CDR3 consists of 14 residues.

In DNA form, the CDR3 reads TGTGCCATCGGGACAGGGAACTCTGGGGCCAACGTCCTGACTTTC. It translates to CAIGTGNSGANVLTF. The J gene is TRBJ2-6, the V gene TRBV10-3; 9 positions match TRBD1. The CDR3 covers 15 residues. J was trimmed by 0 bases and V by 8 bases; bases with no gene match: 2. Germline values: CDR1 ENHRY, CDR2 SYGVKD.

The chain joins TRBV5-1 to TRBJ2-3, with D tentatively TRBD2 (5 bases). Germline CDR1 and CDR2: SGHRS and YFSETQ. This CDR3 is 16 amino acids long. V lost 5 bases and J 0 bases, leaving 16 bases between the germline ends. In DNA form, the CDR3 reads TGCGCCAGCAGACCTACCAACGTAGCGAGCACAGATACGCAGTATTTT. Translated: CASRPTNVASTDTQYF.

V is TRBV6-6 and J is TRBJ1-2; D might be TRBD1 (5 bases). The germline CDR1 and CDR2 sequences are MNHNY and SVGAGI (reference sequence). Trimming left V 6 bases short and J 4 bases short, with 18 bases between. The CDR3 has 15 amino acids. The CDR3 protein is CASSPGRDSGYGYTF. The DNA of the CDR3 is TGTGCCAGCAGCCCCGGGAGGGACTCGGGCTATGGCTACACCTTC.

This clonotype was picked up a small number of times. V gene TRBV6-5 combines with J gene TRBJ1-2; D uncertain. Germline CDR1 and CDR2: MNHEY and SVGAGI. The ends were cut back, 4 bases at V and 5 bases at J, with 17 bases in the middle. The CDR3 runs to 15 residues. This chain's CDR3 is CASSSLGSGGYGYTF. CDR3 in DNA: TGTGCCAGCAGTTCCCTAGGGTCGGGAGGATATGGCTACACCTTC.

The V gene is TRBV5-1, the J gene TRBJ1-5; D possibly corresponds to TRBD1 (5 bases). The V end was cut by 0 bases, the J end by 1 base, with 11 bases between. The CDR3 totals 16 residues. CDR1 is SGHRS, CDR2 YFSETQ, per germline. The CDR3 reads CASSLGVGGSNQPQHF. In DNA, the CDR3 is TGCGCCAGCAGCTTGGGGGTCGGGGGAAGCAATCAGCCCCAGCATTTT.

The V and J genes are TRBV30 and TRBJ2-1; 7 bases match TRBD1. The V segment lost 3 bases and the J segment 0 bases; nucleotides outside the gene matches: 5. Germline V gene data show CDR1 as GTSNPN and CDR2 as SVGIG (reference sequence). The length of the CDR3 is 15 residues. As DNA, the CDR3 is TGTGCCTGGAGGCAGGGGGTAAGCTCCTACAATGAGCAGTTCTTC. Protein: CAWRQGVSSYNEQFF.

About this clonotype itself: At one end the junction does not follow the germline gene, possibly because of a read error. V is TRBV6-5 and J is TRBJ2-1; D is perhaps TRBD1 (6 bases). CDR1 is MNHEY, CDR2 SVGAGI, per germline. This CDR3 contains 16 residues. CDR3 residues: CAGSQGGQGSYNEQFF. CDR3 DNA sequence: TGTGCCGGCAGCCAAGGTGGGCAGGGGTCGTACAATGAGCAGTTCTTC.

The gene calls are TRBV29-1 and TRBJ2-5; 8 bases are shared with TRBD1. J was trimmed by 11 bases and V by 2 bases; bases with no gene match: 7. CDR3 size: 12 residues. The germline gives CDR1 SQVTM, CDR2 ANQGSEA. CDR3 amino acids: CSVEQGANEQYF. CDR3 nucleotides: TGCAGCGTTGAACAGGGGGCTAATGAGCAGTACTTC. Combining the CDR3 with reference TRBV29-1 and TRBJ2-5 gives the whole variable domain SAVISQKPSRDICQRGTSLTIQCQVDSQVTMMFWYRQQPGQSLTLIATANQGSEATYESGFVIDKFPISRPNLTFSTLTVSNMSPEDSSIYLCSVEQGANEQYFGPGTRLLVL.

This clonotype was seen at least ten times. The chain carries TRBV4-2 and TRBJ1-2; D may be TRBD1 (6 bases). Germline V gene data show CDR1 as LGHNA and CDR2 as YNFKEQ. The V gene lost 1 base and the J gene lost 6 bases, with 21 bases spanning the gap. The CDR3 length is 17 residues. CDR3 nucleotide sequence: TGTGCCAGCAGCCAAGCCTCTACGACGGGGGCGAGGGATGGCTACACCTTC. Protein product: CASSQASTTGARDGYTF.

The chain combines TRBV5-1 with TRBJ2-7, with 11 nucleotides matching TRBD1. Germline loops: CDR1 SGHRS, CDR2 YFSETQ. The length of the CDR3 is 15 residues. V shed 3 bases, J shed 5 bases, and the junction held 7 bases outside the gene matches. DNA for the CDR3: TGCGCCAGCAGCTATTTAGGACAGGGGGCGGACGAGCAGTACTTC. Translated: CASSYLGQGADEQYF.

The V and J genes are TRBV7-2 and TRBJ1-2, with 8 bases lining up with TRBD1. Germline-derived CDR1 and CDR2 are SGHTA and FQGNSA. Trimming at V came to 5 bases and at J to 8 bases, leaving 4 bases not matched to a gene. The CDR3 extends over 12 amino acids. In DNA, the CDR3 is TGTGCCAGCAGCACGGGACAGGTCGGCTACACCTTC. It yields the protein CASSTGQVGYTF.

The chain joins TRBV29-1 to TRBJ1-2; D unclear. Germline V gene data show CDR1 as SQVTM and CDR2 as ANQGSEA. This CDR3 is built from 14 residues. Trimming shortened V by 2 bases and J by 4 bases, and 14 bases separated the two germline ends. The CDR3 region is CSVERKGTGYGYTF. Written as DNA, the CDR3 is TGCAGCGTTGAACGGAAGGGAACTGGCTATGGCTACACCTTC.

This clonotype has a count of ten or more. This chain links TRBV29-1 with TRBJ2-5; tentative D call: TRBD2 (6 bases). Trimming shortened V by 6 bases and J by 5 bases, and 16 bases separated the two germline ends. Germline CDR1 is SQVTM and CDR2 is ANQGSEA. The CDR3 is 13 residues long. DNA for the CDR3: TGCAGCGTCCGGGACTCCCCTATGGAGACCCAGTACTTC. It codes for CSVRDSPMETQYF.

As to this clonotype: With a much larger clone just one base away, this may be a read error. The V and J genes are TRBV7-3 and TRBJ2-3; possibly TRBD2 for D (5 bases). Per the germline V gene, CDR1 is SGHTA and CDR2 is FQGTGA. CDR3 length: 13 amino acids. As DNA, the CDR3 is TGTGCCAGCAGTTCCCGGGGTACAGATACGCGGTATTTT. It specifies CASSSRGTDTRYF.

The chain links TRBV5-4 to TRBJ2-7; tentative D call: TRBD2 (6 bases). Germline V gene data show CDR1 as SGHNT and CDR2 as YYREEE (reference sequence). V dropped 4 bases and J dropped 2 bases, with 16 bases sitting between them. The CDR3 totals 15 residues. CDR3 residues: CASSTRTGETYEQYF. DNA for the CDR3: TGTGCCAGCAGCACTCGGACGGGGGAAACCTACGAGCAGTACTTC. Full variable domain (missing parts from reference TRBV5-4 and TRBJ2-7): ETGVTQSPTHLIKTRGQQVTLRCSSQSGHNTVSWYQQALGQGPQFIFQYYREEENGRGNFPPRFSGLQFPNYSSELNVNALELDDSALYLCASSTRTGETYEQYFGPGTRLTVT.

On this clonotype: Without the conserved terminal phenylalanine or tryptophan, this CDR3 likely stems from a read error. The limits of the CDR3 on the DNA are not certain, so only TCRdb's listed CDR3 is given. This chain connects TRBV5-1 to TRBJ2-5; the listed D gene, TRBD1, was not tested against the DNA. The CDR3 is 15 residues long, ends included. Germline CDR1 SGHRS, CDR2 YFSETQ. The CDR3 protein is CASSFSGSYQETQHI.

The CDR3 is CASSQILTPGTEAFF. The CDR3 nucleotides are TGTGCCAGCAGCCAAATATTGACACCGGGCACTGAAGCTTTCTTT. The rearrangement joins TRBV3-1 to TRBJ1-1; D not certain. This CDR3 has 15 amino acids. Trimming pared 2 bases from V and 4 bases from J, leaving 14 bases between. Germline CDR1 and CDR2: LGHDT and YNNKEL (reference sequence).

This clonotype was seen only a few times. The genes are TRBV7-3 and TRBJ2-1, with 8 bases fitting TRBD2. Germline V lookup: CDR1 SGHTA, CDR2 FQGTGA. There are 16 residues in the CDR3. The V and J ends lost 1 base and 9 bases, in that order; junction bases with no gene match: 11. The CDR3 nucleotides are TGTGCCAGCAGCTTAATCGGATCCGGGGGGGCTATTGAGCAGTTCTTC. Translation gives CASSLIGSGGAIEQFF.